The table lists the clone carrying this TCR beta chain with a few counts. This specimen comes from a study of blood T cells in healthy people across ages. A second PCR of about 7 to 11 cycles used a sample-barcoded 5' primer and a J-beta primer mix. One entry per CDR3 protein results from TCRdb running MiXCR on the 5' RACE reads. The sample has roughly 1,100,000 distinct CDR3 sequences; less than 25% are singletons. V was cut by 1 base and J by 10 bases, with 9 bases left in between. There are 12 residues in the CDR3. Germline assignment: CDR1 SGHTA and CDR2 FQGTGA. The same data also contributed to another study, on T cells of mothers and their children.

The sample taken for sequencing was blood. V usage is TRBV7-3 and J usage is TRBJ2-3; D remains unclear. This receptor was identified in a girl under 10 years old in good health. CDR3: CASSLNGVAQYF. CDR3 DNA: TGTGCCAGCAGCTTAAATGGGGTGGCGCAGTATTTT.